A single sample gave rise to the 10 T cell receptor beta chains below, sequenced in a study of T cell changes during pregnancy in multiple sclerosis. Produced via immunoSEQ multiplex PCR; TCRdb's table is partial and in-frame only. The data hold under 90,000 clones, with around 90% observed a single time. This sample comprised peripheral blood, obtained after pregnancy. The receptors stem from a female donor in good health, enrolled as a control in a pregnancy study.

This chain connects TRBV7-6 to TRBJ1-6; D unclear. The CDR3 covers 14 residues. Germline V gives CDR1 SGHVS, CDR2 FNYEAQ. V lost 2 bases and J 7 bases, leaving 9 bases between the germline ends. CDR3 in amino acids: CASSLFGRNSPLHF. The CDR3 nucleotides read TGTGCCAGCAGCTTATTTGGCAGAAATTCACCCCTCCACTTT.

The chain recombines TRBV5-6 with TRBJ2-2; 9 positions match TRBD2. Germline CDR1 is SGHDT and CDR2 is YYEEEE. With V trimmed by 0 bases and J by 7 bases, 7 bases remained unmatched. CDR3 length: 16 amino acids. The chain's CDR3 is CASSLVLREGNGELFF. The CDR3 DNA reads as TGTGCCAGCAGCTTGGTGTTGCGGGAGGGGAACGGGGAGCTGTTTTTT.

The CDR3 protein is CASSAGAPYNEQFF. For the CDR3, the DNA is TGTGCCAGCAGCGCAGGGGCCCCCTACAATGAGCAGTTCTTC. This chain joins TRBV5-8 and TRBJ2-1, with D perhaps TRBD1 (6 bases). Deletions cut 4 bases from V and 2 bases from J, with 10 bases between. Germline V gene lookup returns CDR1 SGHTS and CDR2 YDEGEE. CDR3 length: 14 amino acids.

The chain couples TRBV28 to TRBJ1-1; a weak D match, TRBD1 (6 bases). The CDR3 has 14 amino acids. From germline, CDR1 is MDHEN and CDR2 SYDVKM. V lost 2 bases and J 4 bases, leaving 11 bases between the germline ends. The CDR3, as DNA: TGTGCCAGCAGTTTACACAGGGCCCCCACTGAAGCTTTCTTT. Translation gives CASSLHRAPTEAFF.

The J gene is TRBJ2-3, the V gene TRBV7-2; D gene unclear. This CDR3 has 15 amino acids. Per the germline V gene, CDR1 is SGHTA and CDR2 is FQGNSA. With 5 bases removed from V and 4 bases from J, the gap between germline ends came to 16 bases. CDR3 amino acids: CASSPDPVRADTQYF. As DNA, the CDR3 is TGTGCCAGCAGCCCCGACCCCGTCCGGGCAGATACGCAGTATTTT.

This clone was seen just once. The chain is built from TRBV29-1 and TRBJ1-4; 9 nucleotides agree with TRBD1. This CDR3 comprises 14 residues. The germline V gene has CDR1 SQVTM and CDR2 ANQGSEA. Trimming at V came to 7 bases and at J to 7 bases, leaving 10 bases not matched to a gene. The chain's CDR3 is CSAKPGQGGEKLFF. CDR3 coding DNA: TGCAGCGCAAAACCGGGACAGGGTGGTGAAAAACTGTTTTTT.

This chain links TRBV2 with TRBJ1-5, with D possibly being TRBD1 (5 bases). The CDR3 contains 13 residues. Looked up from germline, CDR1 is SNHLY and CDR2 is FYNNEI. The V and J ends lost 6 bases and 0 bases respectively, with 6 bases between them. This CDR3 reads CASRTDSNQPQHF. In DNA form, the CDR3 reads TGTGCCAGCAGGACAGATAGCAATCAGCCCCAGCATTTT.

The chain links TRBV7-9 to TRBJ1-3, with TRBD1 as a possible D gene (5 bases). Germline V gives CDR1 SEHNR, CDR2 FQNEAQ (reference sequence). V was trimmed by 1 base and J by 5 bases, leaving 12 bases between them. CDR3 length equals 15 residues. The CDR3, as DNA: TGTGCCAGCAGCTTAGAAACAGGCTTCCGAAACACCATATATTTT. Translating gives CASSLETGFRNTIYF.

The rearrangement joins TRBV29-1 to TRBJ2-5; 11 positions agree with TRBD2. Per germline, CDR1 SQVTM and CDR2 ANQGSEA. There are 17 residues in the CDR3. With V trimmed by 6 bases and J by 5 bases, 17 bases remained unmatched. CDR3: CSVAGRLAGGVGETQYF. DNA for the CDR3: TGCAGCGTAGCCGGGAGGCTAGCGGGGGGAGTGGGGGAGACCCAGTACTTC.

The CDR3 DNA is TGTGCCAGTAGTGTAGGACTAGCGGGTTTCTACGAGCAGTACTTC. This translates into CASSVGLAGFYEQYF. The chain employs TRBV19 and TRBJ2-7; 11 nucleotides line up with TRBD2. This CDR3 has 15 residues. CDR1 and CDR2 from the germline V gene are LNHDA and SQIVND (reference sequence). V trimming: 5 bases; J trimming: 3 bases; junction bases outside the gene matches: 6.